The text below deals with one TCR beta chain. The antigen is undetermined. The CDR3 spans 14 residues. Germline V gives CDR1 MGHRA, CDR2 YSYEKL. Trimming stripped 1 base from V and 6 bases from J, with 13 bases between. This record belongs to a study of T-cell reconstitution after alpha-beta-depleted transplantation in children. The study's findings and limits: Surviving recipient T cells and thymic progenitors produced the high day-60 TCRbeta diversity seen in some patients.

It was with unique molecular identifiers that the TCRbeta library was prepared. TCRdb analysed the PCR reads with MiXCR anew, one entry per CDR3 protein. Of about 980,000 distinct CDR3 sequences listed, about 29% are singletons. V gene TRBV4-1 combines with J gene TRBJ2-7, with TRBD2 as a possible D gene (5 bases). The source was PBMCs, mostly from graft donor cells, collected 360 days after TCRalphabeta/CD19-depleted stem cell transplant. This receptor was taken from a boy younger than two who had a stem cell transplant for SCID, so the T cells may come from the graft donor. The CDR3, as DNA: TGCGCCAGCAGCCAAGCCCCTACTAGGTTCGAGCAGTACTTC. It encodes CASSQAPTRFEQYF.